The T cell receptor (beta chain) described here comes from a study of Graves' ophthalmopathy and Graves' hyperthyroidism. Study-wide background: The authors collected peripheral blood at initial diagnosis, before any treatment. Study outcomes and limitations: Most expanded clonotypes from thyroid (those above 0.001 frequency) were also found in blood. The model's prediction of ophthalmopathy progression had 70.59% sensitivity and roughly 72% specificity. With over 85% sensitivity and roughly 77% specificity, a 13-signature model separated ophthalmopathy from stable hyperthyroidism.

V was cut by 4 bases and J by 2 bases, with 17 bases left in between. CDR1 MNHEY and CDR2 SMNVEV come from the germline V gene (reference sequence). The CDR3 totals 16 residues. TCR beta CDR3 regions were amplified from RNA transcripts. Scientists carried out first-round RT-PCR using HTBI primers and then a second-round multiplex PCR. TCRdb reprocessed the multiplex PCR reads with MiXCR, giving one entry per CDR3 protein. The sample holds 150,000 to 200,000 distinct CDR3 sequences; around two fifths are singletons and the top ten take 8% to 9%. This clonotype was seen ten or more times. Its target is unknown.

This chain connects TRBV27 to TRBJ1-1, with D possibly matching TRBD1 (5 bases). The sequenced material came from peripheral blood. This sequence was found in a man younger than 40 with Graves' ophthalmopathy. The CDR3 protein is CASSSGLRGRNTEAFF. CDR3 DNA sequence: TGTGCCAGCAGTTCGGGGTTACGGGGCCGTAACACTGAAGCTTTCTTT.